Listed below are T cell receptor beta chains from one sample, sequenced in a study of cytomegalovirus exposure and HLA in healthy donors. Method: immunoSEQ multiplex PCR; TCRdb's copy keeps in-frame clones and lacks some. The sample includes roughly 100,000 clones, around 72% of them seen just once. The sample consisted of PBMCs. These receptors came from a man aged 25 to 40 in good health and CMV-seronegative. The CDR3 runs from the conserved cysteine through the conserved F or W. The D gene is left open where the match is weak. Rows give clone size only sometimes, using once, few, many, or a class for an expanded clone.

cdr3_aa: CASSPGTGEGETQYF
cdr3_nt: TGTGCCAGCAGCCCCGGGACAGGGGAGGGGGAGACCCAGTACTTC
j_call: TRBJ2-5
clone_size: few
v_call: TRBV5-6
d_call: TRBD1

cdr3_aa: CASSSGTSGTSTDTQYF
cdr3_nt: TGCGCCAGCAGCTCCGGGACTAGCGGGACAAGCACAGATACGCAGTATTTT
j_call: TRBJ2-3
clone_size: -
v_call: TRBV5-1
d_call: TRBD2

cdr3_aa: CASSPGWGVKAFF
cdr3_nt: TGTGCCAGCAGCCCGGGGTGGGGGGTGAAAGCTTTCTTT
j_call: TRBJ1-1
clone_size: -
v_call: TRBV7-2
d_call: -

cdr3_aa: CASTPQTGAAHGYTF
cdr3_nt: TGTGCCAGCACCCCTCAAACAGGGGCTGCCCATGGCTACACCTTC
j_call: TRBJ1-2
clone_size: -
v_call: TRBV6-5
d_call: TRBD1

cdr3_aa: CASSGGAAGELFF
cdr3_nt: TGTGCCAGCAGCGGCGGGGCCGCCGGGGAGCTGTTTTTT
j_call: TRBJ2-2
clone_size: once
v_call: TRBV9
d_call: -

cdr3_aa: CASSPGTGVSEQYF
cdr3_nt: TGTGCCAGCAGCCCCGGGACAGGGGTGTCCGAGCAGTACTTC
j_call: TRBJ2-7
clone_size: once
v_call: TRBV2
d_call: TRBD1

cdr3_aa: CASSASGIRNNEQFF
cdr3_nt: TGTGCCAGCAGTGCTAGCGGGATTAGGAACAATGAGCAGTTCTTC
j_call: TRBJ2-1
clone_size: -
v_call: TRBV2
d_call: TRBD2

cdr3_aa: CASREQGNYGYTF
cdr3_nt: TGTGCCAGTAGGGAACAGGGTAACTATGGCTACACCTTC
j_call: TRBJ1-2
clone_size: few
v_call: TRBV9
d_call: -

cdr3_aa: CASSLTLNPTNEKLFF
cdr3_nt: TGCGCCAGCAGCCTTACGCTAAACCCAACTAATGAAAAACTGTTTTTT
j_call: TRBJ1-4
clone_size: once
v_call: TRBV5-1
d_call: -

cdr3_aa: CASSYERGADTQYF
cdr3_nt: TGTGCCAGCAGCTACGAAAGGGGCGCAGATACGCAGTATTTT
j_call: TRBJ2-3
clone_size: -
v_call: TRBV7-9
d_call: -

cdr3_aa: CASSATSGRYNEQFF
cdr3_nt: TGTGCCAGCAGCGCCACTAGCGGGAGGTACAATGAGCAGTTCTTC
j_call: TRBJ2-1
clone_size: -
v_call: TRBV5-4
d_call: TRBD2

cdr3_aa: CAWGLAGGFGETQYF
cdr3_nt: TGTGCCTGGGGACTAGCGGGGGGGTTCGGAGAGACCCAGTACTTC
j_call: TRBJ2-5
clone_size: -
v_call: TRBV30
d_call: TRBD2

cdr3_aa: CASSFPGGTGELFF
cdr3_nt: TGTGCCAGCAGTTTCCCGGGGGGCACCGGGGAGCTGTTTTTT
j_call: TRBJ2-2
clone_size: -
v_call: TRBV28
d_call: TRBD2

cdr3_aa: CASSYRVQETQYF
cdr3_nt: TGCGCCAGCAGCTACAGGGTCCAAGAGACCCAGTACTTC
j_call: TRBJ2-5
clone_size: -
v_call: TRBV4-1
d_call: -

cdr3_aa: CASSYGRAGEAFF
cdr3_nt: TGTGCCAGCAGTTACGGAAGAGCGGGGGAGGCTTTCTTT
j_call: TRBJ1-1
clone_size: -
v_call: TRBV6-5
d_call: -

cdr3_aa: CASSLELSGANVLTF
cdr3_nt: TGTGCCAGCAGTCTAGAGCTCTCTGGGGCCAACGTCCTGACTTTC
j_call: TRBJ2-6
clone_size: many
v_call: TRBV6-6
d_call: -

cdr3_aa: CASSVDSSSGNTIYF
cdr3_nt: TGTGCCAGCAGTGTGGACAGTAGCTCTGGAAACACCATATATTTT
j_call: TRBJ1-3
clone_size: few
v_call: TRBV6-5
d_call: -

cdr3_aa: CASSLLGREQYF
cdr3_nt: TGTGCCAGCAGCTTACTGGGGCGTGAGCAGTACTTC
j_call: TRBJ2-7
clone_size: -
v_call: TRBV7-2
d_call: -

cdr3_aa: CASSLAGGKEYF
cdr3_nt: TGTGCCAGCAGCTTAGCGGGGGGGAAGGAGTACTTC
j_call: TRBJ2-7
clone_size: -
v_call: TRBV7-2
d_call: TRBD2

cdr3_aa: CASNLQGVQPQHF
cdr3_nt: TGTGCCAGCAACCTCCAGGGCGTTCAGCCCCAGCATTTT
j_call: TRBJ1-5
clone_size: -
v_call: TRBV6-6
d_call: -

cdr3_aa: CAISEGGSSNEQFF
cdr3_nt: TGTGCCATCAGTGAGGGCGGGAGCTCCAATGAGCAGTTCTTC
j_call: TRBJ2-1
clone_size: few
v_call: TRBV10-3
d_call: TRBD2

cdr3_aa: CASSKNRVGYTF
cdr3_nt: TGTGCCAGTAGTAAGAACAGGGTTGGCTACACCTTC
j_call: TRBJ1-2
clone_size: -
v_call: TRBV19
d_call: -

cdr3_aa: CASSNPGVSYGYTF
cdr3_nt: TGTGCCAGTAGTAATCCGGGTGTCAGCTATGGCTACACCTTC
j_call: TRBJ1-2
clone_size: few
v_call: TRBV19
d_call: -

cdr3_aa: CASSLRDPKIQETQYF
cdr3_nt: TGTGCCAGCAGCTTACGGGATCCCAAGATCCAAGAGACCCAGTACTTC
j_call: TRBJ2-5
clone_size: few
v_call: TRBV7-6
d_call: -

cdr3_aa: CATTTGANTEAFF
cdr3_nt: TGTGCCACCACAACAGGGGCGAACACTGAAGCTTTCTTT
j_call: TRBJ1-1
clone_size: -
v_call: TRBV28
d_call: TRBD1

cdr3_aa: CASSQLSDSNQPQHF
cdr3_nt: TGTGCCAGCAGCCAATTATCAGATAGCAATCAGCCCCAGCATTTT
j_call: TRBJ1-5
clone_size: -
v_call: TRBV4-2
d_call: -

cdr3_aa: CASSLFGGRAGDEQFF
cdr3_nt: TGTGCCAGCAGTTTATTTGGCGGGAGGGCCGGGGATGAGCAGTTCTTC
j_call: TRBJ2-1
clone_size: once
v_call: TRBV28
d_call: TRBD2

cdr3_aa: CASSVGLASDTQYF
cdr3_nt: TGCGCCAGCAGCGTGGGACTAGCCTCAGATACGCAGTATTTT
j_call: TRBJ2-3
clone_size: few
v_call: TRBV5-1
d_call: TRBD2

cdr3_aa: CAGRWGAYEQYF
cdr3_nt: TGCGCCGGCCGATGGGGGGCCTACGAGCAGTACTTC
j_call: TRBJ2-7
clone_size: few
v_call: TRBV10-1
d_call: -

cdr3_aa: CASSRGTGGAEETQYF
cdr3_nt: TGTGCCAGCAGTCGAGGGACAGGGGGCGCGGAAGAGACCCAGTACTTC
j_call: TRBJ2-5
clone_size: -
v_call: TRBV27
d_call: TRBD1

cdr3_aa: CASSTSSSGDSSYNEQFF
cdr3_nt: TGTGCCAGTAGTACCTCCTCTAGCGGGGATAGCTCCTACAATGAGCAGTTCTTC
j_call: TRBJ2-1
clone_size: few
v_call: TRBV19
d_call: TRBD2

cdr3_aa: CASSLRTGLAQYF
cdr3_nt: TGTGCCAGCAGCCTTCGGACAGGGCTCGCACAGTACTTC
j_call: TRBJ2-7
clone_size: -
v_call: TRBV9
d_call: TRBD1

cdr3_aa: CAISGTGGRYEQYF
cdr3_nt: TGTGCCATCAGCGGGACAGGGGGCCGGTACGAGCAGTACTTC
j_call: TRBJ2-7
clone_size: -
v_call: TRBV10-3
d_call: TRBD1

cdr3_aa: CASHSPDSPYNEQFF
cdr3_nt: TGTGCCAGCCACTCACCGGACTCCCCCTACAATGAGCAGTTCTTC
j_call: TRBJ2-1
clone_size: -
v_call: TRBV11-2
d_call: -

cdr3_aa: CATSPTGGSETQYF
cdr3_nt: TGTGCCACCAGCCCAACAGGGGGCAGTGAGACCCAGTACTTC
j_call: TRBJ2-5
clone_size: once
v_call: TRBV15
d_call: TRBD1